This is a list of T cell receptor beta chains from one sample in a study of shared clonotypes between healthy human individuals. TCRdb keeps only in-frame clones here, not all; method: immunoSEQ multiplex PCR. This sample carries about 2.3 million clones, 85% to 95% of them seen once, and the ten largest clones take 0.3% to 0.45%. Sequencing was carried out using naive CD4+ T cells from PBMCs. All receptors come from a man younger than 30 in good health. Some clones in this sample may be carry-over from other donors' samples. The conserved cysteine and the conserved F or W are not part of the CDR3 here.

V gene	CDR3 length	J gene	CDR3 protein
TRBV14	11	TRBJ1-1	ASSPTGGPEAF
TRBV6-5	14	TRBJ2-2	ASSYLGPQNTGELF
TRBV5-1	13	TRBJ2-1	ASSLLAGSYNEQF
TRBV2	13	TRBJ1-4	ASRERTGGIEKLF
TRBV15	15	TRBJ2-7	ATSRGGAWPSSYEQY
TRBV19	10	TRBJ2-5	ASSMAGETQY
TRBV9	11	TRBJ2-5	ASSLTSRETQY
TRBV5-1	13	TRBJ2-1	ASSQDGDSYNEQF
TRBV2	13	TRBJ2-2	ASSELGVGTGELF
TRBV10-3	14	TRBJ2-3	AISSPGRGSIDTQY
TRBV27	12	TRBJ2-3	ASSFSPLPDTQY
TRBV15	13	TRBJ2-7	ATSRGTSPSYEQY
TRBV30	14	TRBJ1-6	AWSGGQAFSNSPLH
TRBV27	14	TRBJ2-7	ASSSTGTSGSYEQY
TRBV18	11	TRBJ2-2	ASSPPTTGELF
TRBV5-1	13	TRBJ2-7	ASSPHSGKTYEQY
TRBV9	13	TRBJ1-5	ASSASPFGNQPQH
TRBV7-9	13	TRBJ1-2	ASSLRTTTNYGYT
TRBV30	11	TRBJ2-7	AGGREGGYEQY
TRBV13	11	TRBJ2-5	ASRQQGAETQY
TRBV19	15	TRBJ2-6	ASSNPGTGSGANVLT
TRBV4-2	12	TRBJ1-1	ASSRDRGNTEAF
TRBV6-6	11	TRBJ2-5	ASRKTGRETQY
TRBV7-3	13	TRBJ2-2	ASSPGLGNTGELF
TRBV4-3	18	TRBJ1-2	ASSQNLRIEWVGRFYGYT
TRBV18	12	TRBJ1-4	ASSPPRGGEKLF
TRBV28	11	TRBJ2-5	ASENRGPETQY
TRBV7-8	13	TRBJ1-5	ASSLERGLNQPQH
TRBV9	15	TRBJ2-2	ASSAPFDSLNTGELF
TRBV30	11	TRBJ1-6	ACSDRRFSPLH
TRBV7-2	12	TRBJ1-1	ASSGRDPRTEAF
TRBV11-2	13	TRBJ2-1	ASSSGGLAGGEQF
TRBV7-8	14	TRBJ2-1	ASSKGLAGVGNEQF
TRBV19	13	TRBJ2-7	ASSLRLAGGYEQY
TRBV5-1	14	TRBJ2-3	ASRPSQGAQGDTQY